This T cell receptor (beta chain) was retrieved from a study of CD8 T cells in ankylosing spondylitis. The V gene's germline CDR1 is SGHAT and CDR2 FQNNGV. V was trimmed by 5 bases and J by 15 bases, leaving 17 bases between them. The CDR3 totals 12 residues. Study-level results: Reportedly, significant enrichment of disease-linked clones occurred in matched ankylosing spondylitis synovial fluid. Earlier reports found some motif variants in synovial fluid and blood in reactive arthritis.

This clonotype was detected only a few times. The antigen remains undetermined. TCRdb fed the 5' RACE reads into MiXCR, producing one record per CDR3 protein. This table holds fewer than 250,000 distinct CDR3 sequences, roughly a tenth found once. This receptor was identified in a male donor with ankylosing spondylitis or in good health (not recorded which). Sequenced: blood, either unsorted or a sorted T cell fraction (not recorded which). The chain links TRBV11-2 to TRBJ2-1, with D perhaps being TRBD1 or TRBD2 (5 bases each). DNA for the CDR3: TGTGCCAGCAGCCTCTACCGGGGCCCCCCGTTCTTC. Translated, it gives CASSLYRGPPFF.